This T cell receptor beta chain was identified during a study of T-cell reconstitution after alpha-beta-depleted transplantation in children. The CDR3 sequence is 14 residues long. V gave up 5 bases and J gave up 0 bases, with 11 bases separating them. Germline V lookup: CDR1 SQVTM, CDR2 ANQGSEA. Ten or more counts support this clonotype. Researchers prepared the TCRbeta library using unique molecular identifiers, the study reports. TCRdb reprocessed the PCR reads via MiXCR and lists one record per CDR3 protein. The sample carries hundreds of thousands of distinct CDR3 sequences, approximately 13% recorded once.

The chain is built from TRBV29-1 and TRBJ2-4; a weak D match, TRBD1 (6 bases). The sequence came from a male patient younger than 18 who had a stem cell transplant for acute myeloid leukemia, so the T cells may come from the graft donor. Sequencing was performed on PBMCs, mostly from graft donor cells, taken 360 days after TCRalphabeta/CD19-depleted stem cell transplant. For the CDR3, the DNA is TGCAGCGTTCTAACAGGGTTAGCCAAAAACATTCAGTACTTC. It codes for CSVLTGLAKNIQYF.